The rows below give T cell receptor beta chains drawn from one sample of a study of blood T cell repertoires in COVID-19. Sequencing used immunoSEQ multiplex PCR; TCRdb keeps in-frame clones, though not all of them. The top ten clones hold 20% to 30% of a sample with approximately 20,000 clones, 80% to 90% of them seen once. The sample comprised peripheral blood. All receptors come from a human donor with active COVID-19. The donor label of this sample is uncertain. The CDR3 runs from the conserved cysteine through the conserved F or W. D genes are given only for firm matches. Only some rows state a clone size, as once, few, many or a class for expanded clones.

TRBV28	.	.	TRBJ2-7	TGTGCCAGCAGTACCCTGGGGAGCTCCTACGAGCAGTACTTC	CASSTLGSSYEQYF
TRBV29-1	.	TRBD1	TRBJ1-5	TGCAGCGTTATAACAGGGGGCTCGGGCAATCAGCCCCAGCATTTT	CSVITGGSGNQPQHF
TRBV11-3	.	TRBD2	TRBJ2-1	TGTGCCAGCAGCTTAGCGGGTCCTAGCGGGACGTTCTTC	CASSLAGPSGTFF
TRBV19	once	.	TRBJ2-7	TGTGCCAGTAGTATACGTACGGGAGACTACGAGCAGTACTTC	CASSIRTGDYEQYF
TRBV7-9	.	.	TRBJ2-3	TGTGCCAGCAGCTTTCTCGGCACAGATACGCAGTATTTT	CASSFLGTDTQYF
TRBV5-8	.	.	TRBJ2-5	TGTGCCAGCAGCAAAACAGGGTTCGGGGAGACCCAGTACTTC	CASSKTGFGETQYF
TRBV4-2	.	TRBD1	TRBJ1-3	TGTGCCAGCAGCCCAGGGGTAGGGGGCGCAGAGTACAACACCATATATTTT	CASSPGVGGAEYNTIYF
TRBV7-8	.	TRBD2	TRBJ2-3	TGTGCCAGCAGCTTAGTGGGACTAGCGGGACTGGGGGATACGCAGTATTTT	CASSLVGLAGLGDTQYF
TRBV4-1	.	.	TRBJ2-1	TGCGCCAGCAGCCAAGGAGGGCTAACAATGCGTGAGCAGTTCTTC	CASSQGGLTMREQFF
TRBV15	.	TRBD2	TRBJ2-1	TGTGCCACTAACGGACTAGCGCGGAATGAGCAGTTCTTC	CATNGLARNEQFF
TRBV11-2	.	TRBD2	TRBJ2-1	TGTGCCAGCAGTGGCCGCGGGGGGACCAATGAGCAGTTCTTC	CASSGRGGTNEQFF
TRBV5-1	.	.	TRBJ2-1	TGCGCCAGCAGCTTGTTGGTAGCGGATGAGCAGTTCTTC	CASSLLVADEQFF
TRBV9	.	TRBD2	TRBJ2-5	TGTGCCAGCAGCGTTTTGGGAGGGGTACAAGAGACCCAGTACTTC	CASSVLGGVQETQYF
TRBV6-4	.	.	TRBJ1-2	TGTGCCAGCACCCCGGAAGCAGGGTCCTATGGCTACACCTTC	CASTPEAGSYGYTF
TRBV18	.	.	TRBJ2-5	TGTGCCAGCTCACCAAAGGCAGGGTGGGAAGAGACCCAGTACTTC	CASSPKAGWEETQYF
TRBV28	.	.	TRBJ2-2	TGTGCCAGCTGTGGGACGGGGGAGAGGGGGGAGCTGTTTTTT	CASCGTGERGELFF
TRBV11-3	.	TRBD2	TRBJ2-1	TGTGCCAGCAGCCTTAGCGGGGGGAGCTCCTACAATGAGCAGTTCTTC	CASSLSGGSSYNEQFF
TRBV6-2/TRBV6-3	.	TRBD2	TRBJ2-7	TGTGCCAGCAGTTTCCAGCGGGGCTCCTACGAGCAGTACTTC	CASSFQRGSYEQYF
TRBV19	.	TRBD1	TRBJ2-3	TGTGCCAGTAGTGACCGGGACAGAAGCACAGATACGCAGTATTTT	CASSDRDRSTDTQYF
TRBV18	.	.	TRBJ2-3	TGTGCCAGCTCACCATCCCGGGGAGGCTCAGATACGCAGTATTTT	CASSPSRGGSDTQYF
TRBV27	once	.	TRBJ2-7	TGTGCCAGCAGTTTCCGTGGGAGGGACAGGCTTCCTGGGGCCTCCTACGAGCAGTACTTC	CASSFRGRDRLPGASYEQYF
TRBV2	.	.	TRBJ2-4	TGTGCCAGCAGTGCTAACCAAAACATTCAGTACTTC	CASSANQNIQYF
TRBV7-2	.	TRBD1	TRBJ1-5	TGTGCCAGCAGCTCCGAGACAGGGAGCAATCAGCCCCAGCATTTT	CASSSETGSNQPQHF
TRBV5-1	once	TRBD2	TRBJ2-1	TGCGCCAGCAGCCCACGGACTAGCGGGAGCTATGAGCAGTTCTTC	CASSPRTSGSYEQFF
TRBV5-5	.	.	TRBJ2-4	TGTGCCAGCAGCGACACAGGAATAGCCAAAAACATTCAGTACTTC	CASSDTGIAKNIQYF
TRBV5-8	.	.	TRBJ1-4	TGTGCCAGCAGCCTAAATCAGGGATCGAGGGAAAAACTGTTTTTT	CASSLNQGSREKLFF
TRBV9	.	TRBD1	TRBJ2-6	TGTGCCAGCAGCGCGACAGGGACAGGGGCCGGGGCCAACGTCCTGACTTTC	CASSATGTGAGANVLTF
TRBV4-2	.	TRBD1	TRBJ2-7	TGTGCCAGCAGCCAAGATCAAGGGGGCAGCAGCGCCGAGCAGTACTTC	CASSQDQGGSSAEQYF
TRBV11-2	.	.	TRBJ1-2	TGTGCCAGCACTTATCGAGGGAGAGGCTATGGCTACACCTTC	CASTYRGRGYGYTF
TRBV5-4	once	TRBD2	TRBJ2-3	TGTGCCAGCAGCTTGTATGCGGGGGGGAGCACAGATACGCAGTATTTT	CASSLYAGGSTDTQYF
TRBV28	.	TRBD1	TRBJ2-7	TGTGCCAGCAGTTTGACAGGGGGAGTTTCCTACGAGCAGTACTTC	CASSLTGGVSYEQYF
TRBV7-8	.	TRBD2	TRBJ2-7	TGTGCCAGCAGCCGGACTAGCTACGAGCAGTACTTC	CASSRTSYEQYF
TRBV7-9	.	.	TRBJ1-1	TGTGCCAGCAGCTTATTCGCTGAAGCTTTCTTT	CASSLFAEAFF
TRBV2	.	.	TRBJ2-5	TGTGCCAGCAGCGAACAGGGTGTCGAGACCCAGTACTTC	CASSEQGVETQYF
TRBV5-1	.	.	TRBJ2-2	TGCGCCAGCAGCTTGGACAGAGCCACCGGGGAGCTGTTTTTT	CASSLDRATGELFF
TRBV21-1	hyperexpanded	.	TRBJ2-1	TGTGCCAGCAGCAATAGCGGGAATCCCACCGGTGAGCAGTTCTTC	CASSNSGNPTGEQFF
TRBV18	few	.	TRBJ1-2	TGTGCCAGCTCACCAGGAGGAGACTATGGCTACACCTTC	CASSPGGDYGYTF
TRBV27	.	TRBD2	TRBJ2-5	TGTGCCAGCAGTTTTACCGGGGGGTTCCAAGAGACCCAGTACTTC	CASSFTGGFQETQYF
TRBV10-2	.	.	TRBJ2-5	TGCGCCAGCAGTGGCCAGGGGAGAGAGACCCAGTACTTC	CASSGQGRETQYF
TRBV4-2	.	TRBD2	TRBJ2-7	TGTGCCAGCAGCACCCTGGGAGGGGCCGCGGAGTCCTACGAGCAGTACTTC	CASSTLGGAAESYEQYF
TRBV19	.	TRBD2	TRBJ2-1	TGTGCCAGTAGTCGAGCGGGGGATGGGCAGTTCTTC	CASSRAGDGQFF
TRBV27	.	.	TRBJ1-6	TGTGCCAGCATGGGAGCAGATGAGTTATCACCCCTCCACTTT	CASMGADELSPLHF
TRBV9	.	.	TRBJ1-2	TGTGCCAGCAGTAAGGGGGATGGCTACACCTTC	CASSKGDGYTF
TRBV20-1	.	.	TRBJ1-2	TGCAGTGCTAGCCCCGGGGATGGCTACACCTTC	CSASPGDGYTF
TRBV7-9	.	.	TRBJ1-2	TGTGCCAGCAGCTTTGGGCAGAGCAATGGCTACACCTTC	CASSFGQSNGYTF
TRBV18	.	TRBD1	TRBJ1-1	TGTGCCAGCTCACCCGGGACAGGGGGCAGTCACACTGAAGCTTTCTTT	CASSPGTGGSHTEAFF
TRBV7-2	.	.	TRBJ2-5	TGTGCCAGCAGCTTCTGGGGGGATCGGGAGACCCAGTACTTC	CASSFWGDRETQYF
TRBV9	.	TRBD2	TRBJ2-5	TGTGCCAGCAGCGTAGGGACTAGCGTACAAGAGACCCAGTACTTC	CASSVGTSVQETQYF
TRBV24-1	.	TRBD1	TRBJ1-2	TGTGCCACCAGTGACGCTAACGACAGGGGTATCTATGGCTACACCTTC	CATSDANDRGIYGYTF
TRBV11-2	.	TRBD2	TRBJ2-3	TGTGCCAGCAGCGGACCCGCGGGGGTCACGATACTAGGCACAGATACGCAGTATTTT	CASSGPAGVTILGTDTQYF
TRBV5-1	.	TRBD1	TRBJ1-2	TGCGCCAGCAGCCCCGGACAGGGTATTTCTAACTATGGCTACACCTTC	CASSPGQGISNYGYTF
TRBV18	.	TRBD2	TRBJ2-3	TGTGCCAGCTCACCAGGAGGGGCGGGAGGAACAGATACGCAGTATTTT	CASSPGGAGGTDTQYF
TRBV6-2/TRBV6-3	.	.	TRBJ2-3	TGTGCCAGCAGTTACGGCCAGGGGTCGGATACGCAGTATTTT	CASSYGQGSDTQYF